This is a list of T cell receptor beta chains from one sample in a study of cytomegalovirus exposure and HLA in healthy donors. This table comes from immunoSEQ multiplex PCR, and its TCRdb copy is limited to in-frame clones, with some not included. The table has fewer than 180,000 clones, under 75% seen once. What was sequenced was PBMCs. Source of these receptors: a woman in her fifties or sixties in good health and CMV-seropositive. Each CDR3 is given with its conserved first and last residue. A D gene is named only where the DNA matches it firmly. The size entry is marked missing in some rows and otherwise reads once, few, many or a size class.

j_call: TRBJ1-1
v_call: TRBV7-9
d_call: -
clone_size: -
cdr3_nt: TGTGCCAGCAGCAGAGACATCAACACTGAAGCTTTCTTT
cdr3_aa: CASSRDINTEAFF

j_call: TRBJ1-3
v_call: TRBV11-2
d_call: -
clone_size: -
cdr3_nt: TGTGCCAGCAGCTTAAACAGCCCCTCTGGAAACACCATATATTTT
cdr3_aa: CASSLNSPSGNTIYF

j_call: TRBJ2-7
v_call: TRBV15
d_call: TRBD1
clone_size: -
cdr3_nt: TGTGCCACCAGCAGGGGAATAGGACAGGGGGACTACGAGCAGTACTTC
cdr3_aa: CATSRGIGQGDYEQYF

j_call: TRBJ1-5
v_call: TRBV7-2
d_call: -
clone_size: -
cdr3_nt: TGTGCCAGCAGCTTAGTACGGTCCGGAGGGAATCAGCCCCAGCATTTT
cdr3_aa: CASSLVRSGGNQPQHF

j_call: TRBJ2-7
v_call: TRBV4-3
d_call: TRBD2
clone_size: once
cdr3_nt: TGCGCCAGCAGCCAAGATGGAGGGTGGGGCGGGAGAATTTACGAGCAGTACTTC
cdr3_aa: CASSQDGGWGGRIYEQYF

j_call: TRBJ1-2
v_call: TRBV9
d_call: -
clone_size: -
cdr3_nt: TGTGCCAGCAGCCCCAAGGGAGGCTATGGCTACACCTTC
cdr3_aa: CASSPKGGYGYTF

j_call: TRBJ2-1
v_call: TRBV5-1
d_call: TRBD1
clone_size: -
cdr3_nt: TGCGCCAGCAGCCAGAGACCAGGACAGGCCAACAATGAGCAGTTCTTC
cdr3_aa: CASSQRPGQANNEQFF

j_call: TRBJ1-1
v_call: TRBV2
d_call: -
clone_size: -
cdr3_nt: TGTGCCAGCAGTGAACTAGGGAACACTGAAGCTTTCTTT
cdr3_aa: CASSELGNTEAFF

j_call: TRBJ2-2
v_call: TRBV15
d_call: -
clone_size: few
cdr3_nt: TGTGCCACCAGCAGAGAGGGGCCGTCTGCTAGCGACACCGGGGAGCTGTTTTTT
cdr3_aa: CATSREGPSASDTGELFF

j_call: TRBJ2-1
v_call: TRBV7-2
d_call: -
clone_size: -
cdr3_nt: TGTGCCAGCAGCTTAGTAGCTCGCGAGCAGTTCTTC
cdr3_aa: CASSLVAREQFF

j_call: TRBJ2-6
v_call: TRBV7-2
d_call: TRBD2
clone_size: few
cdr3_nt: TGTGCCAGCACATCGGGGGGCTCTGGGGCCAACGTCCTGACTTTC
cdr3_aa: CASTSGGSGANVLTF

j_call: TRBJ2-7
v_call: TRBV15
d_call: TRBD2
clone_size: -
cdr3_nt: TGTGCCACCAGCAGAGCCCTAGCGGGAGTGCACGAGCAGTACTTC
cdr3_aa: CATSRALAGVHEQYF

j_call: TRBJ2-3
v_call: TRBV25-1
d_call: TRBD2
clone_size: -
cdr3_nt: TGTGCCAGCAGTGAAGGGACTAGCGGGACAGCAGATACGCAGTATTTT
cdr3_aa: CASSEGTSGTADTQYF

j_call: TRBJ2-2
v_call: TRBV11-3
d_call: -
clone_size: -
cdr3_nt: TGTGCCAGCAGCTTAAACAGGAGCCCCACCGGGGAGCTGTTTTTT
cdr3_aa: CASSLNRSPTGELFF

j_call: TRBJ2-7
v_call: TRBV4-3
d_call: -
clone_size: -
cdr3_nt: TGCGCCAGCAGTCTAGGGGGGGGATACGAGCAGTACTTC
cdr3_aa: CASSLGGGYEQYF

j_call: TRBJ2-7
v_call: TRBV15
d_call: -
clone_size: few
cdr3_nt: TGTGCCACCAGCAGAGGTAGAGGAAGGGGGGGTAGCTCCTACGAGCAGTACTTC
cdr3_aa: CATSRGRGRGGSSYEQYF

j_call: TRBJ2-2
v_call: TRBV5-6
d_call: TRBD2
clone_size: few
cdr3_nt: TGTGCCAGCAGCTGGGGACTAGGGCCGGCCACCGGGGAGCTGTTTTTT
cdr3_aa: CASSWGLGPATGELFF

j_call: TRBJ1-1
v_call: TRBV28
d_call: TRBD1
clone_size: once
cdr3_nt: TGTGCCAGCAGTTTCTCAGGACACCGCTTAGGGGGCGAGGGCACTGAAGCTTTCTTT
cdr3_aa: CASSFSGHRLGGEGTEAFF

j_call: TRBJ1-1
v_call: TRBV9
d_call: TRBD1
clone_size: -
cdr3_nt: TGTGCCAGCAGCCTCCAGGGGGTTGGTGACACTGAAGCTTTCTTT
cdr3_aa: CASSLQGVGDTEAFF

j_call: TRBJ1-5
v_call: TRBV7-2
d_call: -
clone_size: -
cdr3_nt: TGTGCCAGCAGCTCAGGGGTTAGGCAGCCCCAGCATTTT
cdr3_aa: CASSSGVRQPQHF

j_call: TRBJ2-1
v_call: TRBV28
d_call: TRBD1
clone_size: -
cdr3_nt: TGTGCCAGCAGCCCCATTAAGGGGGCAAACAATGAGCAGTTCTTC
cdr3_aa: CASSPIKGANNEQFF

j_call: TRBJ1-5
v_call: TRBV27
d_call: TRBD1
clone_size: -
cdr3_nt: TGTGCCAGCAGTCCGGACAGGGGGCAGCCCCAGCATTTT
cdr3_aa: CASSPDRGQPQHF

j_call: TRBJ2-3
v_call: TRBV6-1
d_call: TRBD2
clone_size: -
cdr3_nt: TGTGCCAGCAGACTAGCGGGCACAGATACGCAGTATTTT
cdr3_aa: CASRLAGTDTQYF

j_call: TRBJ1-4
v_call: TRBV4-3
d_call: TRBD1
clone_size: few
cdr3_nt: TGCGCCAGCCGTTTCCAGGGGGTGGAAAAACTGTTTTTT
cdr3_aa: CASRFQGVEKLFF

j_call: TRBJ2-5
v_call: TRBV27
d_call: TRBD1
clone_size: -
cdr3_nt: TGTGCCAGCAGTTCCGACAGGGGGGGAGAGACCCAGTACTTC
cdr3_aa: CASSSDRGGETQYF

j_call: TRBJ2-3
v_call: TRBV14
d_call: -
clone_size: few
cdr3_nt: TGTGCCAGCAGCCAATGGGCCGGTACTAGCACAGATACGCAGTATTTT
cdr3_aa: CASSQWAGTSTDTQYF